The 8 T cell receptor beta chains below were found in one sample sequenced in a study of vaccination effects on CD4 cells after COVID-19. Their recognized antigens are unknown. Using viral peptide pools, the ViraFEST assay grew out antigen-specific CD4+ T cells prior to sequencing. CD4+ T cell isolation took place after 10 days of culture. The person had PCR-confirmed SARS-CoV-2 infection between March and December 2020. TCRdb keeps only in-frame clones here, not all; method: immunoSEQ multiplex PCR. The sample includes roughly 45,000 clones, under 80% of them seen just once. The sample here was CD4+ T cells from PBMCs cultured with a peptide pool, taken before COVID-19 vaccination. These receptors originate from a human donor who had a prior SARS-CoV-2 infection.

This clone was found a few times. The chain links TRBV5-1 to TRBJ1-2; 7 bases are shared with TRBD1. V trimming: 4 bases; J trimming: 0 bases; junction bases outside the gene matches: 6. Germline assignment: CDR1 SGHRS and CDR2 YFSETQ. This CDR3 region has 15 residues. The DNA for the CDR3 is TGCGCCAGCAGCCAACACAGGGGAGCTAACTATGGCTACACCTTC. It codes for CASSQHRGANYGYTF. Complete variable domain (other parts from reference TRBV5-1 and TRBJ1-2): KAGVTQTPRYLIKTRGQQVTLSCSPISGHRSVSWYQQTPGQGLQFLFEYFSETQRNKGNFPGRFSGRQFSNSRSEMNVSTLELGDSALYLCASSQHRGANYGYTFGSGTRLTVV.

A word on this clone: One junction end does not reproduce the germline sequence, and a read error may be involved. This sequence joins TRBV7-7 and TRBJ2-3, with 11 bases fitting TRBD2. The CDR3 totals 15 residues. Germline V CDR1 and CDR2: SSHAT, FNYEAQ (reference sequence). CDR3 amino acids: CASSRLAGSGDTQYF. In nucleotides, the CDR3 is TGTGCTAGCAGCAGACTAGCGGGGAGTGGGGATACGCAGTATTTT. Looking up the rest from reference TRBV7-7 and TRBJ2-3 gives the full variable domain: GAGVSQSPRYKVTKRGQDVTLRCDPISSHATLYWYQQALGQGPEFLTYFNYEAQPDKSGLPSDRFSAERPEGSISTLTIQRTEQRDSAMYRCASSRLAGSGDTQYFGPGTRLTVL.

The chain links TRBV2 to TRBJ2-7, with 9 bases aligning to TRBD1. This CDR3 comprises 15 residues. The germline gives CDR1 SNHLY, CDR2 FYNNEI. The trim removed 3 bases at V and 6 bases at J, leaving 9 bases unmatched. For the CDR3, the DNA is TGTGCCAGCAGTGACCCGGGACAGGGATGGGTCGAGCAGTACTTC. Protein: CASSDPGQGWVEQYF.

In its sample, this clone was seen a few times. The chain has TRBV7-8 and TRBJ1-2; D gene ambiguous. The CDR3 contains 17 residues. The germline CDR1 and CDR2 sequences are SGHVS and FQNEAQ. The germline V and J ends were trimmed by 7 bases and 2 bases, with 23 bases remaining between them. CDR3 DNA sequence: TGTGCCAGCACCCTCGTCCCAGACAATTACGGGAACTATGGCTACACCTTC. Amino acids: CASTLVPDNYGNYGYTF.

V and J are TRBV6-1 and TRBJ2-7; unclear D gene. This CDR3 is built from 15 residues. Germline lookup yields CDR1 MNHNS and CDR2 SASEGT. V lost 1 base and J 0 bases, leaving 10 bases between the germline ends. CDR3 amino acids: CASSEEVTNSYEQYF. The CDR3 DNA reads TGTGCCAGCAGTGAAGAGGTCACCAACTCCTACGAGCAGTACTTC.

This sequence joins TRBV5-8 and TRBJ1-2, with D tentatively TRBD1 (5 bases). This CDR3 has 14 amino acids. Germline values: CDR1 SGHTS, CDR2 YDEGEE. Trimming took 7 bases from V and 3 from J, leaving 16 bases between them. The CDR3 DNA reads as TGTGCCAGCCGTTCAACAGGCTGGGACTATGGCTACACCTTC. Translating it yields CASRSTGWDYGYTF.

This clone has more than one count but fewer than ten. The chain employs TRBV24-1 and TRBJ1-5; D might be TRBD1 (5 bases). This CDR3 has 17 amino acids. Looked up from germline, CDR1 is KGHDR and CDR2 is SFDVKD. V lost 2 bases and J 0 bases, leaving 13 bases between the germline ends. The CDR3 protein is CATSDSTERYSNQPQHF. CDR3 in DNA: TGTGCCACCAGTGATTCGACAGAACGTTATAGCAATCAGCCCCAGCATTTT.

Only a few counts were recorded for this clone. The chain is built from TRBV27 and TRBJ2-5; TRBD2 matches 9 bases. V dropped 5 bases and J dropped 5; count of bases not matched to a gene: 12. This CDR3 contains 16 residues. Germline CDR1 MNHEY, CDR2 SMNVEV (reference sequence). As DNA, the CDR3 is TGTGCCAGCAGTCTAAGGCGAGCGGGGGGTGGGGAGACCCAGTACTTC. Protein: CASSLRRAGGGETQYF.